The source of this T cell receptor (beta chain) is a study of Ad26.COV2.S vaccination and SARS-CoV-2 variants. For the study at large: The donor participated in the COV1001 trial, in its Ad26.COV2.S arm. Intramuscular Ad26.COV2.S at 5x10^10 or 1x10^11 viral particles. Study results and limitations: Measures of TCR breadth and depth may have fallen short of total T cell responses.

Treatment given: 19 received Ad26.COV2.S at low or high dose, single or two shots; several received placebo; per-sample allocation not given. Vaccine and placebo recipients were sampled on day 63 after the first injection. In Boston, an adult donor aged 18-55 years took part. Notes on this clone: Its antigen is unidentified.

The assay was immunoSEQ multiplex PCR, and TCRdb's table has in-frame clones only and misses some. This sample has about 680,000 clones, with 89% found just once. The CDR3 extends over 19 amino acids. Germline lookup yields CDR1 LNHNV and CDR2 YYDKDF (reference sequence). Trimming took 0 bases from V and 2 from J, leaving 20 bases between them. This TCR came from a person aged 18-60 years who received the Ad26.COV2.S COVID-19 vaccine or a placebo. Sequenced material: peripheral blood, taken in a trial of Ad26.COV2.S vaccine versus placebo. The gene calls are TRBV15 and TRBJ2-1; D possibly uses TRBD1 or TRBD2 (5 bases each). CDR3 coding DNA: TGTGCCACCAGCAGAGATCGATCCGGGACCCAACATACCTACAATGAGCAGTTCTTC. Encoded protein: CATSRDRSGTQHTYNEQFF.